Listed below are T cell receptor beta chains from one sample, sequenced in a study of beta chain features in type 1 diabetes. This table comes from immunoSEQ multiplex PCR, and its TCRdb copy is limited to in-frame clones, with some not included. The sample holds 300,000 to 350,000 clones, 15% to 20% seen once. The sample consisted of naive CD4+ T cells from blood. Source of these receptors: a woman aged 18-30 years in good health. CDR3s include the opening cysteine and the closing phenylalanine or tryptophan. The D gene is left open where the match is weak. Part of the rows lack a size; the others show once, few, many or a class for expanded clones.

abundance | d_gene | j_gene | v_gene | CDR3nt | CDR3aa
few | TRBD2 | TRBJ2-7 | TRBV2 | TGTGCCAGCAGAGCGGGGGGGAGCTTCTACGAGCAGTACTTC | CASRAGGSFYEQYF
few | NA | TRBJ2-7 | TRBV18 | TGTGCCAGCACCCCGTCTGGGCGGGGTTCGTACGAGCAGTACTTC | CASTPSGRGSYEQYF
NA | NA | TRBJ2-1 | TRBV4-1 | TGCGCCAGCAGCCAAGGACATATCAGCTCCTACAATGAGCAGTTCTTC | CASSQGHISSYNEQFF
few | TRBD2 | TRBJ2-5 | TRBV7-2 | TGTGCCAGCCTGGGACTAGCGGGGGAGACCCAGTACTTC | CASLGLAGETQYF
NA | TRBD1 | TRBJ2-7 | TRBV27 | TGTGCCAGTGGGGGGTTGGGACAGGGGTCCTACGAGCAGTACTTC | CASGGLGQGSYEQYF
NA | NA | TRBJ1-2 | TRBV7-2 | TGTGCCAGCAGCTTAGTGGGGTCCGGCGGGGGCTATGGCTACACCTTC | CASSLVGSGGGYGYTF
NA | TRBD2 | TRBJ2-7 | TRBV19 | TGTGCCAGTAGTACCGGGACTAGCGGGTTAGGCGAGCAGTACTTC | CASSTGTSGLGEQYF
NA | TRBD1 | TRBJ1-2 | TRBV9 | TGTGCCAGCAGCGCGACGCCACAGGGGATCTATGGCTACACCTTC | CASSATPQGIYGYTF
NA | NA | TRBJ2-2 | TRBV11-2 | TGTGCCAGCAGCTTAGTTGCGGGCACCGGGGAGCTGTTTTTT | CASSLVAGTGELFF
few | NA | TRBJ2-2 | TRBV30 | TGTGCCTGGAACCTTACAGGGAAGACCGGGGAGCTGTTTTTT | CAWNLTGKTGELFF
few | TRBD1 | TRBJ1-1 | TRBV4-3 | TGCGCCAGCAGCCCGGACAGGGGGGCCGGTGAAGCTTTCTTT | CASSPDRGAGEAFF
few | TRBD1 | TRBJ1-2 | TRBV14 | TGTGCCAGCAGCCAAGATCCAGGGACAGATGGCTACACCTTC | CASSQDPGTDGYTF
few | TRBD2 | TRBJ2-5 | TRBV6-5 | TGTGCCAGCAGCCAGGGACTAGGGCAGACCCAGTACTTC | CASSQGLGQTQYF
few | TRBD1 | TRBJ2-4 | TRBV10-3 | TGTGCCATCAGGAACGCCGAGCGGACAGGGTCGGACATTCAGTACTTC | CAIRNAERTGSDIQYF
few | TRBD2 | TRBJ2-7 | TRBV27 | TGTGCCAGCAGCCCGGGACTAGCAGTTTACGAGCAGTACTTC | CASSPGLAVYEQYF
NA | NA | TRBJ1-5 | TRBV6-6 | TGTGCCAGCACCAATGGCAATCAGCCCCAGCATTTT | CASTNGNQPQHF
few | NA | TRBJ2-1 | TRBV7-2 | TGTGCCAGCAGCCCAAGCCTCCACAATGAGCAGTTCTTC | CASSPSLHNEQFF
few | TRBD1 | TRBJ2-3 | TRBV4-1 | TGTGCCAGCAGCCCAGGCGGGACAGGGGAAACGGATACGCAGTATTTT | CASSPGGTGETDTQYF
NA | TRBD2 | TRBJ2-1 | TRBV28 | TGTGCCAGCAGTTTAAGGAGCGGGACCTCGGCTGAGCAGTTCTTC | CASSLRSGTSAEQFF
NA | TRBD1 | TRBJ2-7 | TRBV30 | TGTGCCGGGACGAACAGGGGGACCTACGAGCAGTACTTC | CAGTNRGTYEQYF
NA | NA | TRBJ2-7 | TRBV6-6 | TGTGCCAGCACCTCGAGGAGGCTAACCTACGAGCAGTACTTC | CASTSRRLTYEQYF
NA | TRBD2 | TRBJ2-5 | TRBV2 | TGTGCCAGCACAATAGCGGGAGGGGAGACCCAGTACTTC | CASTIAGGETQYF
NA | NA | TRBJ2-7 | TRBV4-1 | TGCGCCAGCAGCCGGACGGACACCTACGAGCAGTACTTC | CASSRTDTYEQYF
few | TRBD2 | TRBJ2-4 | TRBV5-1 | TGCGCCAGCAGCTTGGGAGCGGGGGCGAACCCCAAAAACATTCAGTACTTC | CASSLGAGANPKNIQYF
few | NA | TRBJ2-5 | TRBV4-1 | TGCGCCAGCAGCCCCCAGGGTAGAGAGACCCAGTACTTC | CASSPQGRETQYF
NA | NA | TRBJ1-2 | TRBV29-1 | TGCAGCGTTGTAGGAGCTAACTATGGCTACACCTTC | CSVVGANYGYTF
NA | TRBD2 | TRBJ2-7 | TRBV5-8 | TGTGCCAGCAGTTCGGGACTAGCTCTCTACGAGCAGTACTTC | CASSSGLALYEQYF
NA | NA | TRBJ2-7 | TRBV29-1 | TGCAGCGTTGAAGGAGTGTACGAGCAGTACTTC | CSVEGVYEQYF
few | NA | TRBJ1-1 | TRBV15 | TGTGCCACCAGCCGCGAATCAACAGGGAACACTGAAGCTTTCTTT | CATSRESTGNTEAFF
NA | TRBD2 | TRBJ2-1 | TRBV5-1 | TGCGCCAGCAGCCGTACTAGCGGGGTCGAGAATGAGCAGTTCTTC | CASSRTSGVENEQFF
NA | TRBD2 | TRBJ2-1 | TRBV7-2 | TGTGCCAGCAGCTTTAGCGGGACCCTCTACAATGAGCAGTTCTTC | CASSFSGTLYNEQFF
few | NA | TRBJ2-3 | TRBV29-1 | TGCAGCGTTGAAGACAGGGGACCAGATACGCAGTATTTT | CSVEDRGPDTQYF
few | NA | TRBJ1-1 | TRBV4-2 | TGTGCCAGCAGCCGAGCCTTGCAGGGAGGCACTGAAGCTTTCTTT | CASSRALQGGTEAFF
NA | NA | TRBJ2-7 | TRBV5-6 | TGTGCCAGCAGCTCCTTCACCCGTTTCGACAGCTCCTACGAGCAGTACTTC | CASSSFTRFDSSYEQYF
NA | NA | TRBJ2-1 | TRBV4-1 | TGCGCCAGCAGCCAAGAATGGTCTCGGTGGTACAATGAGCAGTTCTTC | CASSQEWSRWYNEQFF
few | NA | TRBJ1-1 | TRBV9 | TGTGCCAGCAGCGTAGAGAGGAACACTGAAGCTTTCTTT | CASSVERNTEAFF
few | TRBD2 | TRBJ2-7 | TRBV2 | TGTGCCAGCAGTGACCGGCTAGCGGGAGTCGAGCAGTACTTC | CASSDRLAGVEQYF
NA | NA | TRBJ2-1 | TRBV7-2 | TGTGCCAGCAGCTTCTACGGACAGCACAATGAGCAGTTCTTC | CASSFYGQHNEQFF
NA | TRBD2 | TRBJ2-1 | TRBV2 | TGTGCCAGCAGCCCTCTAGGACTAGCGGCCATCAATGAGCAGTTCTTC | CASSPLGLAAINEQFF
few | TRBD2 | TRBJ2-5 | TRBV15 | TGTGCCACCAGCAAACTGACTAGCGGGGAAGAGACCCAGTACTTC | CATSKLTSGEETQYF
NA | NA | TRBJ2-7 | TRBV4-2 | TGTGCCAGCAGCCGGGCTAAGGGGGACTACGAGCAGTACTTC | CASSRAKGDYEQYF
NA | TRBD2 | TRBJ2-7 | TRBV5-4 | TGTGCCAGCAGCTCCACACCTCTAGCGGTCAGGAGCTCCTACGAGCAGTACTTC | CASSSTPLAVRSSYEQYF
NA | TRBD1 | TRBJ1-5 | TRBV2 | TGTGCCAGCAGCGACGGGACAACAGGGGGTCAGCCCCAGCATTTT | CASSDGTTGGQPQHF